One and the same sample provided the 13 T cell receptor beta chains below, sequenced in a study of blood T cell repertoires in COVID-19. Generated by immunoSEQ multiplex PCR, the TCRdb table keeps only in-frame clones and is missing some. The sample gives 250,000 to 300,000 clones, roughly 90% of which show up once; around 2.2% is in the top ten. Specimen: peripheral blood. These receptors originate from a woman in her thirties with COVID-19, enrolled during active disease.

V gene TRBV28 combines with J gene TRBJ2-4; D perhaps matches TRBD1 (6 bases). Germline CDR1 and CDR2: MDHEN and SYDVKM. Deletions cut 2 bases from V and 11 bases from J, with 13 bases between. CDR3 length: 13 amino acids. The CDR3 bases are TGTGCCAGCAGTTTAGTTAACCCAGGGGTTCAGTACTTC. Translating gives CASSLVNPGVQYF.

This clone was seen ten or more times. The chain couples TRBV28 to TRBJ1-6; D is unresolved. Trimming shortened V by 1 base and J by 0 bases, and 7 bases separated the two germline ends. The CDR3 totals 16 residues. Germline V gives CDR1 MDHEN, CDR2 SYDVKM. CDR3 bases: TGTGCCAGCAGTTTATTACAGAGCTCCTATAATTCACCCCTCCACTTT. Protein product: CASSLLQSSYNSPLHF.

This chain uses TRBV3-1 (or the pseudogene TRBV3-2) with TRBJ2-2; D unresolved. From germline, CDR1 is LGHDT and CDR2 YNNKEL (reference sequence). The CDR3 is 13 amino acids. Trimming shortened V by 4 bases and J by 4 bases, and 7 bases separated the two germline ends. The CDR3 nucleotides read TGTGCCAGCAGCCGTCGGAGCACCGGGGAGCTGTTTTTT. As protein: CASSRRSTGELFF.

The rearrangement links TRBV29-1 to TRBJ1-1, with D maybe TRBD1 (5 bases). Trimming removed 3 bases at V and 7 bases at J, with 18 bases between. The CDR3 runs to 14 residues. Germline V gives CDR1 SQVTM, CDR2 ANQGSEA. The CDR3 loop reads CSVERGLGRGEAFF. DNA of the CDR3: TGCAGCGTTGAGCGCGGGTTAGGGAGGGGTGAAGCTTTCTTT.

Here the CDR3 reads CASSPRRGGTDTQYF. The CDR3 nucleotides are TGTGCCAGCAGCCCGCGACGGGGGGGCACAGATACGCAGTATTTT. The chain uses TRBV3-1 (or the pseudogene TRBV3-2) and TRBJ2-3; 7 bases agree with TRBD2. CDR3 length equals 15 residues. After removal of 4 bases from V and 1 base from J, the junction contained 5 bases not matched to a gene. From germline, CDR1 is LGHDT and CDR2 YNNKEL (reference sequence).

The chain links TRBV30 to TRBJ2-2, with D perhaps matching TRBD1 (5 bases). Germline lookup yields CDR1 GTSNPN and CDR2 SVGIG (reference sequence). There are 14 residues in the CDR3. V gave up 4 bases and J gave up 4 bases, with 13 bases separating them. CDR3 nucleotides: TGTGCCTGGAATATCGGAACAGGCACCGGGGAGCTGTTTTTT. Amino acids: CAWNIGTGTGELFF.

This rearrangement joins TRBV6-2 or TRBV6-3 to TRBJ1-1, with unresolved D. The CDR3 totals 14 residues. Per the germline V gene, CDR1 is MNHEY and CDR2 is SVGEGT. The V and J ends lost 2 bases and 0 bases respectively, with 7 bases between them. The DNA for the CDR3 is TGTGCCAGCAGTTACACAGAGATGAACACTGAAGCTTTCTTT. Protein sequence: CASSYTEMNTEAFF.

This rearrangement joins TRBV7-9 to TRBJ2-5; 7 bases fit TRBD1. Per the germline V gene, CDR1 is SEHNR and CDR2 is FQNEAQ (reference sequence). This CDR3 comprises 14 residues. The ends lost 6 bases at V and 5 bases at J; junction bases unmatched: 9. The chain's CDR3 is CASRADRDGETQYF. The CDR3 DNA sequence: TGTGCCAGCAGAGCAGACAGGGACGGGGAGACCCAGTACTTC.

This sequence joins TRBV7-9 and TRBJ1-4; D is possibly TRBD1 (6 bases). CDR3 length equals 18 residues. CDR1 and CDR2 (germline): SEHNR, FQNEAQ (reference sequence). Trimming pared 3 bases from V and 0 bases from J, leaving 17 bases between. The CDR3 protein is CASSFDRSQIATNEKLFF. The CDR3, as DNA: TGTGCCAGCAGCTTCGACAGGTCCCAAATTGCAACTAATGAAAAACTGTTTTTT.

The CDR3 region is CASSTLQGRSTDTQYF. CDR3 coding DNA: TGTGCCAGCAGCACACTCCAAGGCAGGAGCACAGATACGCAGTATTTT. V is TRBV11-2 and J is TRBJ2-3; D gene unclear. Between the trimmed V and J ends, which lost 5 bases and 0 bases, there was a span of 15 bases. Germline V gives CDR1 SGHAT, CDR2 FQNNGV. This CDR3 region has 16 residues.

This chain links TRBV27 with TRBJ1-5; 9 nucleotides line up with TRBD1. V lost 5 bases, J lost 1 base, and 6 bases stayed unmatched. The CDR3 contains 16 residues. Germline V CDR1 and CDR2: MNHEY, SMNVEV (reference sequence). The CDR3 here is CASSGTGRGSNQPQHF. The CDR3 DNA is TGTGCCAGCAGTGGGACAGGGCGAGGGAGCAATCAGCCCCAGCATTTT.

The V and J genes are TRBV5-1 and TRBJ1-2; D perhaps matches TRBD1 (5 bases). Trimming stripped 4 bases from V and 6 bases from J, with 16 bases between. The CDR3 contains 14 residues. From germline, CDR1 is SGHRS and CDR2 YFSETQ. The CDR3 loop reads CASSESGDIDGYTF. The CDR3, as DNA: TGCGCCAGCAGCGAGTCGGGGGATATAGATGGCTACACCTTC.

About this clone: This same CDR3 is encoded by further DNA sequences in the sample. The gene calls are TRBV5-1 and TRBJ1-1, with 7 bases that match TRBD1. This CDR3 has 15 amino acids. CDR1 is SGHRS, CDR2 YFSETQ, per germline. V dropped 1 base and J dropped 2; count of bases not matched to a gene: 5. The CDR3 DNA sequence: TGCGCCAGCAGCTTGAGGACAGGAGACAACACTGAAGCTTTCTTT. Translated, it gives CASSLRTGDNTEAFF.